One and the same sample provided the 31 T cell receptor beta chains below, sequenced in a study of T cells in tuberculosis. The protocol was immunoSEQ multiplex PCR, while the TCRdb copy is restricted to in-frame clones and leaves out a portion. This table holds under 45,000 clones, 95% found once. Specimen: PBMCs. Receptor source: a donor between 10 and 35 years old with latent tuberculosis or without tuberculosis infection.

The CDR3 sequence: CASSFPGNYGYTF. CDR3 nucleotides: TGTGCCAGCAGCTTTCCAGGGAACTATGGCTACACCTTC. The chain employs TRBV5-4 and TRBJ1-2; a possible D gene is TRBD1 (5 bases). The CDR3 contains 13 residues. CDR1 is SGHNT and CDR2 is YYREEE in the germline V gene (reference sequence). V was clipped by 2 bases and J by 2 bases, with 7 bases between them.

V is TRBV19 and J is TRBJ2-1, with D possibly matching TRBD1 (6 bases). This CDR3 is 12 amino acids long. Between the trimmed V and J ends, which lost 7 bases and 8 bases, there was a span of 12 bases. Germline V gene sequence: CDR1 LNHDA, CDR2 SQIVND (reference sequence). The CDR3 DNA reads as TGTGCCAGTAACCAGGGGTCCGATGAGCAGTTCTTC. This translates into CASNQGSDEQFF.

The table lists this clone with a count of one. The rearrangement links TRBV5-6 to TRBJ1-5; D perhaps matches TRBD1 (6 bases). With 4 bases removed from V and 7 bases from J, the gap between germline ends came to 15 bases. This CDR3 spans 14 amino acids. Per the germline V gene, CDR1 is SGHDT and CDR2 is YYEEEE. CDR3 loop: CASSKGHRRQPQHF. CDR3 bases: TGTGCCAGCAGCAAGGGACATCGTCGACAGCCCCAGCATTTT.

This sequence joins TRBV18 and TRBJ2-1; the match to TRBD1 covers 11 bases. J was trimmed by 5 bases and V by 0 bases; bases with no gene match: 3. The CDR3 extends over 16 amino acids. CDR1 is KGHSH and CDR2 is LQKENI in the germline V gene. CDR3 sequence reads: CASSPPGTGGNNEQFF. CDR3 coding DNA: TGTGCCAGCTCACCACCCGGGACAGGGGGGAACAATGAGCAGTTCTTC.

The gene calls are TRBV2 and TRBJ2-1; maybe TRBD2 (6 bases). The CDR3 loop spans 15 amino acids. Looked up from germline, CDR1 is SNHLY and CDR2 is FYNNEI. The V end was cut by 2 bases, the J end by 6 bases, with 14 bases between. Here the CDR3 reads CASSETLAGPNEQFF. The CDR3 nucleotides are TGTGCCAGCAGTGAAACACTAGCTGGACCCAATGAGCAGTTCTTC.

This sequence joins TRBV27 and TRBJ2-7; tentatively, D is TRBD2 (5 bases). The CDR3 has 10 residues. Looked up from germline, CDR1 is MNHEY and CDR2 is SMNVEV (reference sequence). V was shortened by 10 bases and J by 4 bases, with 8 bases between the two germline ends. In DNA form, the CDR3 reads TGTGCCATCGGGGAGTACGAGCAGTACTTC. Translation: CAIGEYEQYF.

In this sample, this clone turned up once. V is TRBV11-2 and J is TRBJ2-2, with a weak D call TRBD2 (7 bases). CDR1 is SGHAT and CDR2 is FQNNGV in the germline V gene. CDR3 length equals 15 residues. The germline V and J ends were trimmed by 5 bases and 5 bases, with 15 bases remaining between them. The CDR3 bases are TGTGCCAGCAGCCCAGGCGGGGGCTGGACCGGGGAGCTGTTTTTT. Protein product: CASSPGGGWTGELFF.

J is TRBJ2-3 and V is TRBV5-1, with 7 nucleotides matching TRBD1. J gave up 2 bases and V 3 bases, and 21 bases lay outside the gene matches. CDR1 SGHRS and CDR2 YFSETQ come from the germline V gene. The CDR3 consists of 20 residues. The DNA of the CDR3 is TGCGCCAGCAGCTCAACAGGGGCGGCGTTAGGTTTCCCACACACAGATACGCAGTATTTT. It translates to CASSSTGAALGFPHTDTQYF. The full variable domain, in which reference TRBV5-1 and TRBJ2-3 provide the parts outside the CDR3, is KAGVTQTPRYLIKTRGQQVTLSCSPISGHRSVSWYQQTPGQGLQFLFEYFSETQRNKGNFPGRFSGRQFSNSRSEMNVSTLELGDSALYLCASSSTGAALGFPHTDTQYFGPGTRLTVL.

This clone appeared a single time. V usage is TRBV4-3 and J usage is TRBJ2-1; 12 nucleotides line up with TRBD2. The CDR3 has 16 residues. Germline V gives CDR1 LGHNA, CDR2 YSLEER. The junction had 12 bases not matched to a gene; V was cut back by 0 bases and J by 15 bases. The CDR3 sequence: CASSQDRASGGAYSFF. In DNA, the CDR3 is TGCGCCAGCAGCCAAGATCGAGCTAGCGGGGGGGCTTATTCGTTCTTC.

The genes are TRBV5-1 and TRBJ1-6; 11 nucleotides match TRBD1. This CDR3 has 19 residues. The ends lost 4 bases at V and 0 bases at J; junction bases unmatched: 9. The germline gives CDR1 SGHRS, CDR2 YFSETQ. CDR3 protein: CASSTGQGARNSYNSPLHF. The CDR3 coding sequence is TGCGCCAGCAGCACCGGACAGGGGGCTCGGAACTCCTATAATTCACCCCTCCACTTT.

V usage is TRBV4-1 and J usage is TRBJ2-1, with no clear D. With 0 bases removed from V and 7 bases from J, the gap between germline ends came to 13 bases. The CDR3 length is 15 residues. Germline-derived CDR1 and CDR2 are MGHRA and YSYEKL. The CDR3 spells CASSQEPPLGNEQFF. The DNA of the CDR3 is TGCGCCAGCAGCCAAGAACCCCCCCTCGGTAATGAGCAGTTCTTC.

This chain joins TRBV7-3 and TRBJ2-1; maybe TRBD2 (6 bases). Deletions cut 5 bases from V and 5 bases from J, with 10 bases between. CDR3 length: 13 amino acids. Germline lookup yields CDR1 SGHTA and CDR2 FQGTGA. As DNA, the CDR3 is TGTGCCAGCAGCGACCGACTAGACAATGAGCAGTTCTTC. Translating it yields CASSDRLDNEQFF.

The chain carries TRBV25-1 and TRBJ2-3, with 7 bases lining up with TRBD1. This CDR3 has 13 amino acids. The junction had 8 bases not matched to a gene; V was cut back by 7 bases and J by 7 bases. Looked up from germline, CDR1 is MGHDK and CDR2 is SYGVNS. The DNA for the CDR3 is TGTGCCAGCAACGGGGACAGATCGCATACGCAGTATTTT. Amino acids: CASNGDRSHTQYF.

The table lists this clone with a count of one. The chain employs TRBV30 and TRBJ2-2, with a tentative D call TRBD2 (7 bases). The CDR3 covers 13 residues. Trimming stripped 0 bases from V and 6 bases from J, with 8 bases between. In germline, CDR1 is GTSNPN, CDR2 SVGIG (reference sequence). The CDR3 DNA is TGTGCCTGGAGTGTAGGGGGGGCCGGGGAGCTGTTTTTT. This encodes CAWSVGGAGELFF.

This clone has a single count. The V call is TRBV5-1, the J call TRBJ2-3; D perhaps matches TRBD2 (5 bases). The CDR3 is 14 residues long. V was shortened by 4 bases and J by 4 bases, with 13 bases between the two germline ends. Germline V gene data show CDR1 as SGHRS and CDR2 as YFSETQ. The CDR3 coding sequence is TGCGCCAGCAGCACCAGGACTCTCCCAGATACGCAGTATTTT. Residues: CASSTRTLPDTQYF.

The rearrangement uses TRBV18 and TRBJ2-3; TRBD1 matches at 7 bases. The CDR3 contains 16 residues. The germline gives CDR1 KGHSH, CDR2 LQKENI. J gave up 2 bases and V 0 bases, and 5 bases lay outside the gene matches. In DNA form, the CDR3 reads TGTGCCAGCTCACCACCCGGTAAGGGGGCCACAGATACGCAGTATTTT. Its protein product is CASSPPGKGATDTQYF.

This sequence joins TRBV9 and TRBJ2-3; the match to TRBD2 covers 13 bases. V lost 0 bases to trimming and J lost 6 bases; unmatched junction nucleotides: 4. The CDR3 sequence is 16 residues long. In germline, CDR1 is SGDLS, CDR2 YYNGEE. Here the CDR3 reads CASSVGTSGGRDTQYF. The DNA for the CDR3 is TGTGCCAGCAGCGTAGGGACTAGCGGGGGCCGCGATACGCAGTATTTT. Full variable domain (missing parts from reference TRBV9 and TRBJ2-3): DSGVTQTPKHLITATGQRVTLRCSPRSGDLSVYWYQQSLDQGLQFLIQYYNGEERAKGNILERFSAQQFPDLHSELNLSSLELGDSALYFCASSVGTSGGRDTQYFGPGTRLTVL.

This clone was observed once. CDR3 sequence: CASSFRDSVLGQPQHF. The CDR3 nucleotides read TGTGCCAGTAGTTTCCGGGACTCGGTATTGGGCCAGCCCCAGCATTTT. The genes are TRBV19 and TRBJ1-5; TRBD1 is a possible D gene (5 bases). Trimming cost V 5 bases and J 7 bases, with 21 bases left between them. Germline-derived CDR1 and CDR2 are LNHDA and SQIVND (reference sequence). CDR3 size: 16 residues.

V and J are TRBV28 and TRBJ1-3, with 11 bases identical to TRBD1. V gave up 4 bases and J gave up 8 bases; unmatched junction bases: 7. In germline, CDR1 is MDHEN, CDR2 SYDVKM. The CDR3 consists of 15 residues. The CDR3 DNA reads TGTGCCAGCAGTTCTCCGGGACAGGGGGGAGACACCATATATTTT. This translates into CASSSPGQGGDTIYF. Drawing the rest from reference TRBV28 and TRBJ1-3, the complete variable domain is DVKVTQSSRYLVKRTGEKVFLECVQDMDHENMFWYRQDPGLGLRLIYFSYDVKMKEKGDIPEGYSVSREKKERFSLILESASTNQTSMYLCASSSPGQGGDTIYFGEGSWLTVV.

The chain employs TRBV2 and TRBJ2-1; possibly TRBD1 for D (7 bases). V was shortened by 4 bases and J by 0 bases, with 13 bases between the two germline ends. The germline CDR1 and CDR2 sequences are SNHLY and FYNNEI. This CDR3 comprises 16 residues. CDR3 in amino acids: CASSVGGGGSYNEQFF. The CDR3 coding sequence is TGTGCCAGCAGTGTAGGAGGGGGCGGCTCCTACAATGAGCAGTTCTTC.

The rearrangement joins TRBV27 to TRBJ1-1, with D unclear. V was trimmed by 8 bases and J by 5 bases, leaving 12 bases between them. The CDR3 has 12 residues. In germline, CDR1 is MNHEY, CDR2 SMNVEV (reference sequence). The CDR3 DNA is TGTGCCAGCCGTGCGGGGAAGACTGAAGCTTTCTTT. This gives the protein CASRAGKTEAFF.

The sample holds one count of this clone. The chain couples TRBV23-1 to TRBJ1-1; D is possibly TRBD1 (5 bases). TRBV23-1 is an ORF; its function is uncertain. Trimming left V 0 bases short and J 6 bases short, with 14 bases between. This CDR3 region has 15 residues. In DNA form, the CDR3 reads TGCGCCAGCAGTCAATCGTCAGGGATTGTGGCTGAAGCTTTCTTT. It codes for CASSQSSGIVAEAFF.

The J gene is TRBJ2-5, the V gene TRBV7-8; TRBD2 is a possible D gene (6 bases). This CDR3 has 16 amino acids. Germline assignment: CDR1 SGHVS and CDR2 FQNEAQ. Trimming took off 8 bases at V and 2 bases at J, with 21 bases between the two ends. The CDR3 here is CASRLTLARGQETQYF. The CDR3 bases are TGTGCCAGCCGCCTTACCCTGGCCCGGGGGCAAGAGACCCAGTACTTC.

This clone has more than one count but fewer than ten. The V gene is TRBV11-2, the J gene TRBJ2-3, with D perhaps TRBD2 (5 bases). Germline V gene sequence: CDR1 SGHAT, CDR2 FQNNGV. Deletions cut 1 base from V and 5 bases from J, with 10 bases between. The CDR3 loop spans 14 amino acids. This CDR3 is CASSLGGAVDTQYF. CDR3 in DNA: TGTGCCAGCAGCTTAGGTGGAGCGGTAGATACGCAGTATTTT.

V usage is TRBV4-1 and J usage is TRBJ2-5; 11 bases are shared with TRBD2. CDR3 length equals 17 residues. The ends lost 7 bases at V and 0 bases at J; junction bases unmatched: 10. The V gene's germline CDR1 is MGHRA and CDR2 YSYEKL. CDR3 in DNA: TGCGCCAGCAAACTAGCGGGGGCCTATTCGTACCAAGAGACCCAGTACTTC. It is translated as CASKLAGAYSYQETQYF.

The J gene is TRBJ1-1, the V gene TRBV10-3; the D is unclear. V was cut by 10 bases and J by 5 bases, with 17 bases left in between. The CDR3 sequence is 13 residues long. Germline CDR1 is ENHRY and CDR2 is SYGVKD. The CDR3 sequence is CATKPSVGTEAFF. In DNA, the CDR3 is TGTGCCACCAAACCGAGTGTTGGTACTGAAGCTTTCTTT.

The gene calls are TRBV5-1 and TRBJ1-1; maybe TRBD1 (5 bases). Germline-derived CDR1 and CDR2 are SGHRS and YFSETQ. CDR3 size: 14 residues. V was cut by 5 bases and J by 0 bases, with 11 bases left in between. In DNA, the CDR3 is TGCGCCAGCAGGTTGACAGATATGAACACTGAAGCTTTCTTT. Its protein is CASRLTDMNTEAFF.

The chain links TRBV19 to TRBJ1-1; D ambiguous. CDR1 is LNHDA, CDR2 SQIVND, per germline (reference sequence). The CDR3 sequence is 16 residues long. Deletions cut 6 bases from V and 3 bases from J, with 20 bases between. The CDR3 here is CASSRGRGLEHTEAFF. The CDR3, as DNA: TGTGCCAGTAGCCGAGGTCGAGGCCTCGAACACACTGAAGCTTTCTTT.

This clone appeared once. This rearrangement joins TRBV25-1 to TRBJ1-5; no firm D call. The CDR3 has 14 residues. Germline values: CDR1 MGHDK, CDR2 SYGVNS. V gave up 3 bases and J gave up 9 bases, with 15 bases separating them. The CDR3 sequence: CASSDTTGRRPQHF. In DNA form, the CDR3 reads TGTGCCAGCAGTGATACGACGGGAAGGAGGCCCCAGCATTTT.

J is TRBJ1-2 and V is TRBV30; D might be TRBD1 (5 bases). The length of the CDR3 is 13 residues. V dropped 0 bases and J dropped 4 bases, with 9 bases sitting between them. Germline loops: CDR1 GTSNPN, CDR2 SVGIG (reference sequence). The CDR3 reads CAWSVQASYGYTF. CDR3 DNA sequence: TGTGCCTGGAGTGTACAGGCAAGCTATGGCTACACCTTC.

The chain combines TRBV5-1 with TRBJ1-2; D possibly corresponds to TRBD1 (5 bases). Germline V gives CDR1 SGHRS, CDR2 YFSETQ. V gave up 0 bases and J gave up 0 bases, with 12 bases separating them. This CDR3 is built from 16 residues. CDR3 residues: CASSLDMGGTNYGYTF. CDR3 DNA: TGCGCCAGCAGCTTGGATATGGGGGGGACTAACTATGGCTACACCTTC. The full variable domain, rest sourced from reference TRBV5-1 and TRBJ1-2, is KAGVTQTPRYLIKTRGQQVTLSCSPISGHRSVSWYQQTPGQGLQFLFEYFSETQRNKGNFPGRFSGRQFSNSRSEMNVSTLELGDSALYLCASSLDMGGTNYGYTFGSGTRLTVV.